This T cell receptor (beta chain) derives from a study of blood T cell repertoires in COVID-19. Assay: immunoSEQ multiplex PCR; the TCRdb copy retains only in-frame clones and omits some. Among 250,000 to 300,000 clones listed, approximately 93% were seen once. This CDR3 has 15 residues. V was clipped by 4 bases and J by 1 base, with 14 bases between them. Germline V gene lookup returns CDR1 SGHNT and CDR2 YYREEE (reference sequence). Sequenced: peripheral blood. This TCR was sampled from a woman in her 30s with COVID-19, enrolled during active disease. The V gene is TRBV5-4, the J gene TRBJ1-1; weak D call: TRBD1 (5 bases). The CDR3 DNA follows: TGTGCCAGCAGCCTACCTCCAGGACAGAACACTGAAGCTTTCTTT. This codes for CASSLPPGQNTEAFF.